The next 22 T cell receptor beta chains were all read from a single sample in a study of metastatic and nonmetastatic thyroid tumors. MiXCR reprocessed the PCR reads for TCRdb. The table lists about 35,000 clones, 25% to 30% of them singletons. Patients were all untreated before their thyroid surgery. Input material: blood. The source is a female donor with papillary thyroid cancer or a benign thyroid nodule (not recorded which). Some clones in this sample may be carry-over from other donors' samples.

This clone was detected many times. V is TRBV9 and J is TRBJ2-3; unclear D gene. V was shortened by 0 bases and J by 2 bases, with 7 bases between the two germline ends. Per the germline V gene, CDR1 is SGDLS and CDR2 is YYNGEE. This CDR3 region has 14 residues. CDR3 DNA sequence: TGTGCCAGCAGCGTAGCTAGTCACACAGATACGCAGTATTTT. Amino acids: CASSVASHTDTQYF.

In its sample, this clone was seen a few times. The conserved final phenylalanine or tryptophan is absent from the CDR3, which likely points to a read error. The chain carries TRBV12-3 or TRBV12-4 and TRBJ1-2; possible D gene TRBD1, 5 bases. V was trimmed by 3 bases and J by 4 bases, leaving 12 bases between them. There are 14 residues in the CDR3. The CDR3 DNA reads as TGTGCCAGCAGTTTGGGGCTCCGGACCTATGGCTACACCGTC. Protein: CASSLGLRTYGYTV.

The chain couples TRBV11-2 to TRBJ1-5; D remains ambiguous. V lost 5 bases and J 9 bases, leaving 14 bases between the germline ends. There are 13 residues in the CDR3. Germline values: CDR1 SGHAT, CDR2 FQNNGV. Here the CDR3 reads CASSTTPDPPQHF. The CDR3 DNA reads as TGTGCCAGCAGCACTACCCCTGATCCGCCCCAGCATTTT. The full variable domain, rest sourced from reference TRBV11-2 and TRBJ1-5, is EAGVAQSPRYKIIEKRQSVAFWCNPISGHATLYWYQQILGQGPKLLIQFQNNGVVDDSQLPKDRFSAERLKGVDSTLKIQPAKLEDSAVYLCASSTTPDPPQHFGDGTRLSIL.

This clone has at least ten counts. As DNA, the CDR3 is TGTGCCAGCAGCTTAGATCTTGGTCCTCCACCGGATCGGGAGACCCAGTACTTC. It translates to CASSLDLGPPPDRETQYF. V is TRBV11-2 and J is TRBJ2-5; D not certain. The CDR3 has 18 residues. Between the trimmed V and J ends, which lost 0 bases and 5 bases, there was a span of 22 bases. Germline V gene lookup returns CDR1 SGHAT and CDR2 FQNNGV. The full variable domain, rest sourced from reference TRBV11-2 and TRBJ2-5, is EAGVAQSPRYKIIEKRQSVAFWCNPISGHATLYWYQQILGQGPKLLIQFQNNGVVDDSQLPKDRFSAERLKGVDSTLKIQPAKLEDSAVYLCASSLDLGPPPDRETQYFGPGTRLLVL.

Of note for this clone: The germline gene is not matched at one end of the junction; a read error may be the cause. This chain connects TRBV5-4 to TRBJ1-2; TRBD1 is a possible D gene (5 bases). This CDR3 region has 13 residues. From germline, CDR1 is SGHNT and CDR2 YYREEE (reference sequence). CDR3 coding DNA: TGCGCCAGCAGTACCCGGGGCCTGGATGGCTACACCTTC. This encodes CASSTRGLDGYTF.

This clone was detected ten times or more. V and J are TRBV27 and TRBJ2-1, with TRBD1 as a possible D gene (5 bases). The CDR3 sequence is 14 residues long. The germline V gene encodes CDR1 MNHEY and CDR2 SMNVEV (reference sequence). Deletions cut 0 bases from V and 5 bases from J, with 8 bases between. The CDR3 DNA is TGTGCCAGCAGTTTATCCAGGGATGACAATGAGCAGTTCTTC. The encoded protein is CASSLSRDDNEQFF.

This clone was picked up a small number of times. The rearrangement uses TRBV6-5 and TRBJ2-1, with 8 bases matching TRBD2. Germline V gene sequence: CDR1 MNHEY, CDR2 SVGAGI. The length of the CDR3 is 16 residues. Trimming took 0 bases from V and 7 from J; bases not matched to a gene: 8. This CDR3 reads CASSYSGSGSTNEQFF. The CDR3 DNA reads as TGTGCCAGCAGTTACTCGGGGAGCGGGAGCACAAATGAGCAGTTCTTC.

In its sample, this clone was seen many times. Other DNA sequences in this sample translate to the same CDR3. The chain couples TRBV7-3 to TRBJ2-3, with D unclear. The V end was cut by 2 bases, the J end by 7 bases, with 16 bases between. This CDR3 is built from 15 residues. The germline V gene has CDR1 SGHTA and CDR2 FQGTGA. Here the CDR3 reads CASSLVVDPAHTQYF. CDR3 nucleotide sequence: TGTGCCAGCAGCTTAGTCGTAGACCCCGCCCATACGCAGTATTTT.

This clone was found a few times. V and J are TRBV28 and TRBJ1-1; D is undetermined. This CDR3 is 17 amino acids long. CDR1 and CDR2 (germline): MDHEN, SYDVKM. V was clipped by 3 bases and J by 1 base, with 18 bases between them. The CDR3 bases are TGTGCCAGCAGTTTCATTAATGGGGTGAGGCGGAACACTGAAGCTTTCTTT. Amino acids: CASSFINGVRRNTEAFF. Complete variable domain (other parts from reference TRBV28 and TRBJ1-1): DVKVTQSSRYLVKRTGEKVFLECVQDMDHENMFWYRQDPGLGLRLIYFSYDVKMKEKGDIPEGYSVSREKKERFSLILESASTNQTSMYLCASSFINGVRRNTEAFFGQGTRLTVV.

This clone came up a few times. This chain connects TRBV6-2 or TRBV6-3 to TRBJ1-2; no definite D call. Germline V gene sequence: CDR1 MNHEY, CDR2 SVGEGT. Trimming stripped 7 bases from V and 3 bases from J, with 18 bases between. The CDR3 extends over 15 amino acids. CDR3 loop: CASTFLGRRDYGYTF. As DNA, the CDR3 is TGTGCCAGCACCTTTCTAGGACGGAGAGACTATGGCTACACCTTC.

Ten or more counts support this clone. This sample includes further DNA sequences coding for the same CDR3. This rearrangement joins TRBV5-1 to TRBJ2-6; D might be TRBD2 (5 bases). From germline, CDR1 is SGHRS and CDR2 YFSETQ. The ends were cut back, 0 bases at V and 2 bases at J, with 6 bases in the middle. The CDR3 extends over 15 amino acids. CDR3 in DNA: TGCGCCAGCAGCTTGGGAGGGACTGGGGCCAACGTCCTGACTTTC. Translation: CASSLGGTGANVLTF.

Turning to this clone: Mismatch with germline at one junction end may stem from a read error. The same CDR3 also results from other DNA sequences found in this sample. The V gene is TRBV24-1, the J gene TRBJ2-5, with TRBD1 matching over 8 bases. The length of the CDR3 is 15 residues. Germline values: CDR1 KGHDR, CDR2 SFDVKD. The CDR3, as DNA: TGTGCCACCAGTGACCTAGGACAGGGCGTAGAGACTCAGTACTTC. This encodes CATSDLGQGVETQYF.

This clone was counted at least ten times. The gene calls are TRBV10-1 and TRBJ1-1; 9 nucleotides align to TRBD1. Germline V lookup: CDR1 WNHNN, CDR2 SYGVQD (reference sequence). V lost 10 bases to trimming and J lost 10 bases; unmatched junction nucleotides: 28. The CDR3 runs 18 residues. The CDR3 DNA is TGCGCCACATCGGGGCTGGAGGGAGAGAAAGGACAGGGGCTGGGAGCTTTCTTT. Encoded protein: CATSGLEGEKGQGLGAFF.

This clone is judged medium-sized. The chain is built from TRBV10-1 and TRBJ2-7; TRBD2 matches at 11 bases. Per the germline V gene, CDR1 is WNHNN and CDR2 is SYGVQD (reference sequence). V was clipped by 4 bases and J by 2 bases; unmatched bases: 1. The CDR3 contains 14 residues. For the CDR3, the DNA is TGCGCCAGCAGTGCGGGACTAGCGGCCTACGAGCAGTACTTC. Translated, it gives CASSAGLAAYEQYF.

The V gene is TRBV5-1, the J gene TRBJ2-7; TRBD2 aligns across 7 bases. The length of the CDR3 is 14 residues. Germline values: CDR1 SGHRS, CDR2 YFSETQ. The ends lost 8 bases at V and 7 bases at J; junction bases unmatched: 15. Here the CDR3 reads CASALRGVLGEQYF. The CDR3 coding sequence is TGCGCCAGTGCTCTTCGGGGGGTTTTGGGTGAGCAGTACTTC.

Comments on this clone: One end of the junction does not line up with germline, which may come from a read error. The J gene is TRBJ2-7, the V gene TRBV6-1, with D possibly matching TRBD1 (6 bases). This CDR3 comprises 16 residues. The germline V gene has CDR1 MNHNS and CDR2 SASEGT. CDR3: CASEGDGVSFGYELYF. The CDR3 nucleotides read TGTGCCAGCGAGGGGGACGGCGTGAGCTTTGGCTACGAGCTGTACTTC.

Many counts were recorded for this clone. The genes are TRBV9 and TRBJ1-1; 12 nucleotides line up with TRBD1. CDR3 length: 17 residues. Germline lookup yields CDR1 SGDLS and CDR2 YYNGEE. V lost 2 bases and J lost 7; bases outside the gene matches: 12. As DNA, the CDR3 is TGTGCCAGCAGCGTGGAGCCCGGGACAGGGGGCCAGAGTGAAGCTTTCTTT. Amino acids: CASSVEPGTGGQSEAFF.

This chain connects TRBV7-9 to TRBJ2-2; D unresolved. V was trimmed by 10 bases and J by 16 bases, leaving 10 bases between them. Germline CDR1 is SEHNR and CDR2 is FQNEAQ (reference sequence). This CDR3 spans 8 amino acids. As DNA, the CDR3 is TGTGCCACCAGTAAGAGGTTTTTT. Its translation is CATSKRFF.

CDR3 DNA sequence: TGCAGTGCTAGAGATAATTCACCCCTCCACTTT. Encoded protein: CSARDNSPLHF. V is TRBV20-1 and J is TRBJ1-6; no clear D gene. This CDR3 comprises 11 residues. Trimming removed 0 bases at V and 6 bases at J, with 0 bases between. Germline CDR1 reads DFQATT; CDR2 reads SNEGSKA (reference sequence).

The chain has TRBV27 and TRBJ2-7, with D perhaps matching TRBD2 (6 bases). The germline V gene has CDR1 MNHEY and CDR2 SMNVEV (reference sequence). V gave up 5 bases and J gave up 5 bases, with 19 bases separating them. The CDR3 is 15 residues long. This CDR3 is CASSPSWAGRNEQYF. DNA for the CDR3: TGTGCCAGCAGTCCCTCTTGGGCAGGGAGGAACGAGCAGTACTTC.

There are many counts of this clone. V usage is TRBV19 and J usage is TRBJ2-3; possibly TRBD2 for D (6 bases). There are 14 residues in the CDR3. Germline CDR1 and CDR2: LNHDA and SQIVND (reference sequence). V lost 4 bases and J 3 bases, leaving 11 bases between the germline ends. The chain's CDR3 is CASSSTSLTDTQYF. Here the CDR3 DNA reads TGTGCCAGTAGTAGTACTAGCCTTACAGATACGCAGTATTTT.

The rearrangement uses TRBV20-1 and TRBJ1-6; 7 bases match TRBD1. V lost 0 bases, J lost 9 bases, and 5 bases stayed unmatched. The CDR3 runs 14 residues. Germline V gene lookup returns CDR1 DFQATT and CDR2 SNEGSKA (reference sequence). The CDR3 is CSARDTTGASPLHF. DNA for the CDR3: TGCAGTGCTAGAGATACTACAGGGGCTTCACCCCTCCACTTT.